This T cell receptor beta chain is from a study of shared clonotypes between healthy human individuals. Researchers partitioned CD4+ cells into CD45RA+ naive and CD45RA-negative memory subsets. Note on this clone: Its target is unknown.

Overall study findings and caveats: Expectations were that clonotype sharing among donors would be affected by sequencing depth.

As originally analysed: Filtering of immunoSEQ junctional sequences could not match full-length read filtering. Repertoires were generated with immunoSEQ multiplex PCR, while TCRdb's copy carries only in-frame clones and drops some. The DNA was the basis for D and trimming; V, J and clone size are from that table. Here the sample spans fewer than 1.6 million clones, around 98.5% being singletons. The sequencing sample was made of naive CD4+ T cells sorted from blood. As to subset: CD45RA+ positively selected. The TCR was taken from a man aged 25-40 years in good health.

This CDR3 reads CASSPKGQGAYEQYF. In nucleotides, the CDR3 is TGTGCCAGCAGTCCGAAGGGACAGGGAGCCTACGAGCAGTACTTC. This chain connects TRBV27 to TRBJ2-7, with 9 bases matching TRBD1. Germline V CDR1 and CDR2: MNHEY, SMNVEV (reference sequence). V trimming: 5 bases; J trimming: 2 bases; junction bases outside the gene matches: 7. The CDR3 totals 15 residues.